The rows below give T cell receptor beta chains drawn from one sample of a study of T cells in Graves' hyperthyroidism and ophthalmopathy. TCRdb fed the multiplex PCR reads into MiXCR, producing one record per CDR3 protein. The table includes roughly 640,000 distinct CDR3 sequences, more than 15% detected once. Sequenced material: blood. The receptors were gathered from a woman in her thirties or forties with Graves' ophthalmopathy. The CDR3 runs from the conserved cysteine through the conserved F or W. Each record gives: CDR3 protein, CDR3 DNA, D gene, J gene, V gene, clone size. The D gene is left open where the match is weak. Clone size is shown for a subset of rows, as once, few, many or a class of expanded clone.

CDR3: CASSYGTSGYQETQYF
DNA: TGTGCCAGCAGTTACGGGACTAGCGGGTACCAAGAGACCCAGTACTTC
D: TRBD2
J: TRBJ2-5
V: TRBV6-5
size: many

CDR3: CASSRGGGTGELFF
DNA: TGTGCCAGCAGCCGCGGGGGTGGCACCGGGGAGCTGTTTTTT
D: TRBD2
J: TRBJ2-2
V: TRBV5-4
size: few

CDR3: CSGTTLKVGSGNEQFF
DNA: TGCAGCGGTACCACCTTAAAAGTAGGGTCGGGCAATGAGCAGTTCTTC
D: -
J: TRBJ2-1
V: TRBV29-1
size: -

CDR3: CASSLGGYGNQPQHF
DNA: TGTGCCAGCAGTTTAGGCGGGTATGGCAATCAGCCCCAGCATTTT
D: -
J: TRBJ1-5
V: TRBV12-3/TRBV12-4
size: many

CDR3: CASSFLQGTQYF
DNA: TGTGCCAGCAGTTTTCTACAAGGGACCCAGTACTTC
D: -
J: TRBJ2-5
V: TRBV6-4
size: -

CDR3: CASSFFGRDTQYF
DNA: TGTGCCAGCAGTTTTTTTGGAAGAGATACGCAGTATTTT
D: -
J: TRBJ2-3
V: TRBV12-3/TRBV12-4
size: -

CDR3: CASSFPGTGAYEQYF
DNA: TGTGCCAGCAGCTTTCCCGGGACAGGGGCCTACGAGCAGTACTTC
D: TRBD1
J: TRBJ2-7
V: TRBV7-9
size: -

CDR3: CASSHLRTVHEQFF
DNA: TGTGCCAGCAGCCACTTGCGGACTGTGCATGAGCAGTTCTTC
D: -
J: TRBJ2-1
V: TRBV11-2
size: many

CDR3: CSACDGSYEQYF
DNA: TGCAGTGCATGCGACGGCTCCTACGAGCAGTACTTC
D: -
J: TRBJ2-7
V: TRBV20-1
size: many

CDR3: CASREHRAGTEAFF
DNA: TGTGCCAGCAGAGAACACAGGGCGGGCACTGAAGCTTTCTTT
D: -
J: TRBJ1-1
V: TRBV2
size: many

CDR3: CATKLAGESREQYF
DNA: TGTGCCACCAAACTAGCGGGAGAGTCGCGGGAGCAGTACTTC
D: TRBD2
J: TRBJ2-7
V: TRBV19
size: many

CDR3: CASSSGQGAIQYF
DNA: TGTGCCAGCAGCTCGGGACAGGGGGCGATCCAGTACTTC
D: TRBD1
J: TRBJ2-5
V: TRBV7-8
size: many

CDR3: CASSPRQTDTQYF
DNA: TGTGCCAGCAGCCCCCGACAGACAGATACGCAGTATTTT
D: -
J: TRBJ2-3
V: TRBV7-9
size: -

CDR3: CSAVPRGEQFF
DNA: TGCAGTGCTGTTCCTCGTGGTGAGCAGTTCTTC
D: -
J: TRBJ2-1
V: TRBV20-1
size: few

CDR3: CASSLGDRRYGYTF
DNA: TGTGCCAGCTCACTGGGGGACAGGCGCTATGGCTACACCTTC
D: TRBD1
J: TRBJ1-2
V: TRBV18
size: many

CDR3: CASSPVTGIFYNEQFF
DNA: TGTGCCAGCAGCCCTGTGACAGGGATTTTTTACAATGAGCAGTTCTTC
D: TRBD1
J: TRBJ2-1
V: TRBV11-2
size: many

CDR3: CASSLSAGITEAFF
DNA: TGTGCCAGCAGCTTATCGGCGGGAATCACTGAAGCTTTCTTT
D: -
J: TRBJ1-1
V: TRBV7-9
size: -

CDR3: CASSLFETGELFF
DNA: TGTGCCAGCAGCTTATTTGAAACCGGGGAGCTGTTTTTT
D: -
J: TRBJ2-2
V: TRBV11-2
size: many

CDR3: CASSPDGRSGNTIYF
DNA: TGTGCCAGCTCACCAGACGGACGATCTGGAAACACCATATATTTT
D: -
J: TRBJ1-3
V: TRBV18
size: many

CDR3: CASTPGGGEYQPQHF
DNA: TGTGCCAGCACCCCCGGGGGTGGGGAGTATCAGCCCCAGCATTTT
D: -
J: TRBJ1-5
V: TRBV7-2
size: many

CDR3: CASTQTGAYGETQYF
DNA: TGTGCCAGCACTCAGACAGGGGCATACGGGGAGACCCAGTACTTC
D: TRBD1
J: TRBJ2-5
V: TRBV7-9
size: few

CDR3: CASSPRGQGWIQPQHF
DNA: TGTGCCAGCAGTCCCCGAGGACAGGGTTGGATTCAGCCCCAGCATTTT
D: TRBD1
J: TRBJ1-5
V: TRBV27
size: -

CDR3: CASSPRQGGYNEQFF
DNA: TGTGCCAGCAGCCCACGACAGGGGGGCTACAATGAGCAGTTCTTC
D: TRBD1
J: TRBJ2-1
V: TRBV7-6
size: many

CDR3: CASSLSRQAETQYF
DNA: TGCGCCAGCAGCTTGTCGAGGCAGGCGGAGACCCAGTACTTC
D: -
J: TRBJ2-5
V: TRBV5-1
size: -

CDR3: CSASLRQGLDTQYF
DNA: TGCAGTGCTAGTTTGAGACAGGGTTTGGATACGCAGTATTTT
D: TRBD1
J: TRBJ2-3
V: TRBV20-1
size: few

CDR3: CSVDRPDQETQYF
DNA: TGCAGCGTTGATCGACCGGACCAAGAGACCCAGTACTTC
D: -
J: TRBJ2-5
V: TRBV29-1
size: few

CDR3: CTSSSSGTPNEQFF
DNA: TGCACCAGCAGCTCCTCCGGGACCCCAAATGAGCAGTTCTTC
D: -
J: TRBJ2-1
V: TRBV5-1
size: -

CDR3: CASSLAGRVHSPLHF
DNA: TGTGCCAGCTCACTAGCGGGCAGGGTACATTCACCCCTCCACTTT
D: -
J: TRBJ1-6
V: TRBV18
size: -

CDR3: CASSARDASYEQYF
DNA: TGTGCCAGCAGCGCGCGGGACGCTAGCTACGAGCAGTACTTC
D: -
J: TRBJ2-7
V: TRBV7-9
size: -

CDR3: CATAPEGINGYTF
DNA: TGTGCCACTGCGCCGGAAGGGATTAATGGCTACACCTTC
D: -
J: TRBJ1-2
V: TRBV19
size: -

CDR3: CASSPTGTYNEQFF
DNA: TGTGCCAGCAGCCCGACTGGAACATACAATGAGCAGTTCTTC
D: -
J: TRBJ2-1
V: TRBV9
size: -

CDR3: CASRGQLMNTEAFF
DNA: TGTGCCAGCAGAGGACAGCTGATGAACACTGAAGCTTTCTTT
D: -
J: TRBJ1-1
V: TRBV18
size: -

CDR3: CASSQAGSLTDTQYF
DNA: TGTGCCAGCAGTCAGGCCGGGAGTTTGACAGATACGCAGTATTTT
D: -
J: TRBJ2-3
V: TRBV7-9
size: many

CDR3: CASIRDRRTGNTIYF
DNA: TGTGCCAGCATACGGGACAGGAGGACGGGAAACACCATATATTTT
D: TRBD1
J: TRBJ1-3
V: TRBV28
size: many

CDR3: CASSYLGAANQETQYF
DNA: TGTGCCAGCAGTTATCTTGGGGCAGCAAACCAAGAGACCCAGTACTTC
D: -
J: TRBJ2-5
V: TRBV6-1
size: many

CDR3: CAGQTGGLGNTIYF
DNA: TGTGCCGGCCAAACAGGGGGCCTTGGAAACACCATATATTTT
D: TRBD1
J: TRBJ1-3
V: TRBV7-9
size: -

CDR3: CASSPPGLAGPGPYF
DNA: TGTGCCAGCAGCCCCCCGGGACTAGCGGGGCCCGGGCCGTACTTC
D: TRBD2
J: TRBJ2-7
V: TRBV3-1
size: -

CDR3: CASSLQLNTQYF
DNA: TGTGCCAGCAGCTTACAGTTAAATACGCAGTATTTT
D: -
J: TRBJ2-3
V: TRBV7-2
size: few

CDR3: CSGRDRVGAETQYF
DNA: TGCAGTGGCCGGGACAGGGTTGGGGCAGAGACCCAGTACTTC
D: TRBD1
J: TRBJ2-5
V: TRBV20-1
size: -

CDR3: CSARGGGSTEAFF
DNA: TGCAGTGCTAGAGGAGGAGGGAGCACTGAAGCTTTCTTT
D: -
J: TRBJ1-1
V: TRBV20-1
size: many

CDR3: CASSPGIGYGYTF
DNA: TGTGCCAGCAGTCCCGGTATCGGCTATGGCTACACCTTC
D: -
J: TRBJ1-2
V: TRBV28
size: many

CDR3: CASKGQNTYEQYF
DNA: TGTGCCAGCAAAGGACAGAATACCTACGAGCAGTACTTC
D: -
J: TRBJ2-7
V: TRBV25-1
size: few

CDR3: CASSGQPKNIQYF
DNA: TGTGCCAGCAGTGGCCAACCAAAAAACATTCAGTACTTC
D: -
J: TRBJ2-4
V: TRBV7-6
size: few

CDR3: CASSSGQGTLAYEQYF
DNA: TGTGCCAGCAGCTCGGGACAGGGGACCCTCGCCTACGAGCAGTACTTC
D: TRBD1
J: TRBJ2-7
V: TRBV11-2
size: -

CDR3: CASNQGVGLDNEKLFF
DNA: TGTGCCAGCAACCAGGGTGTTGGGTTGGATAATGAAAAACTGTTTTTT
D: -
J: TRBJ1-4
V: TRBV2
size: many

CDR3: CASSSGVGNQPQHF
DNA: TGTGCCAGCAGTTCAGGGGTGGGAAATCAGCCCCAGCATTTT
D: -
J: TRBJ1-5
V: TRBV6-1
size: many

CDR3: CASSTTWGNSNQPQHF
DNA: TGTGCCAGCAGCACCACCTGGGGGAATAGCAATCAGCCCCAGCATTTT
D: -
J: TRBJ1-5
V: TRBV7-8
size: many

CDR3: CASSFGPTYEQYF
DNA: TGTGCCAGCAGTTTTGGACCGACCTACGAGCAGTACTTC
D: -
J: TRBJ2-7
V: TRBV27
size: many

CDR3: CSASTSRATETQYF
DNA: TGCAGTGCCTCCACCAGCAGGGCCACCGAGACCCAGTACTTC
D: -
J: TRBJ2-5
V: TRBV20-1
size: -

CDR3: CASSLAVFLRQETQYF
DNA: TGTGCCAGCAGCTTAGCGGTCTTCCTCCGGCAAGAGACCCAGTACTTC
D: -
J: TRBJ2-5
V: TRBV7-9
size: -

CDR3: CAWRGPEGQETQYF
DNA: TGTGCCTGGAGGGGCCCGGAGGGCCAAGAGACCCAGTACTTC
D: -
J: TRBJ2-5
V: TRBV30
size: many

CDR3: CASSFSGLAGDANTGELFF
DNA: TGTGCCAGTAGTTTTTCCGGACTAGCGGGAGACGCCAACACCGGGGAGCTGTTTTTT
D: TRBD2
J: TRBJ2-2
V: TRBV19
size: -